This T cell receptor beta chain was retrieved from a study of Ad26.COV2.S vaccination and SARS-CoV-2 variants. Study as a whole: Intramuscular Ad26.COV2.S at 5x10^10 or 1x10^11 viral particles.

Method: immunoSEQ multiplex PCR; TCRdb's copy keeps in-frame clones and lacks some. The sample records 380,000 or so clones, 83% being singletons. Treatment meaning: around 19 received Ad26.COV2.S at low or high dose, single or two shots; about five received placebo; per-sample allocation not given. Samples were taken on day 63 after the first vaccine or placebo injection. This CDR3 has 15 residues. Looked up from germline, CDR1 is LGHNA and CDR2 is YSLEER. V was clipped by 1 base and J by 6 bases; unmatched bases: 7. V and J are TRBV4-3 and TRBJ1-2, with 8 bases matching TRBD1. The sequenced sample was peripheral blood, obtained in a trial of Ad26.COV2.S vaccine versus placebo. The sequence came from a person between 18 and 60 years old who received the Ad26.COV2.S COVID-19 vaccine or a placebo. The DNA of the CDR3 is TGCGCCAGCAGCCAAGTCGGCAGGGGGCTAAATGGCTACACCTTC. This encodes CASSQVGRGLNGYTF.